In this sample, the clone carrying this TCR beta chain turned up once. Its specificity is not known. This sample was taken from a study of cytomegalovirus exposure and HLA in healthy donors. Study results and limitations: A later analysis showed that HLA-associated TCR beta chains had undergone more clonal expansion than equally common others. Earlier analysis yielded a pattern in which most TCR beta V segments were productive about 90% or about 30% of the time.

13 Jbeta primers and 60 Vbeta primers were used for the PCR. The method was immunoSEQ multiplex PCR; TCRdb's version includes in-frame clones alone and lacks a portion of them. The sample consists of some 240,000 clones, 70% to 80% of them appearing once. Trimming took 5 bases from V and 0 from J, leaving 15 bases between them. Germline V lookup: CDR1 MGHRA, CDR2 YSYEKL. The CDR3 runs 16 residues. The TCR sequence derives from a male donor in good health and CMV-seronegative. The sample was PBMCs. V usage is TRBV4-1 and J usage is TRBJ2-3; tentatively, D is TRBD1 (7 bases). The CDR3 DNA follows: TGCGCCAGCAGCAGCCAGGGGGGTACTAGCACAGATACGCAGTATTTT. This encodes CASSSQGGTSTDTQYF.